Shown below are 9 T cell receptor beta chains from a single sample sequenced in a study of T cells expressing NK-cell markers. TCRdb processed the 5' RACE reads again and assigns one entry to each CDR3 protein, with no DNA. The sample totals about 170,000 distinct CDR3 sequences. The specimen was blood T cells: a sorted CD56 or NKG2C T cell subset, CD4+ or CD8+ T cells, or bulk PBMC T cells (not recorded which). Source of these receptors: a man aged 18-75 years in good health.

The J gene is TRBJ2-1, the V gene TRBV15; no DNA is available, so the TRBD1 call from TCRdb remains unchecked. The germline CDR1 and CDR2 sequences are LNHNV and YYDKDF (reference sequence). The CDR3 is made up of 15 amino acids. The CDR3: CAASLGDRVGDEQFF.

This CDR3 reads CATSSYGNPSTDTQYF. This sequence joins TRBV15 and TRBJ2-3. Germline V gives CDR1 LNHNV, CDR2 YYDKDF (reference sequence). There are 16 residues in the CDR3. The whole variable domain, filled in from reference TRBV15 and TRBJ2-3, reads DAMVIQNPRYQVTQFGKPVTLSCSQTLNHNVMYWYQQKSSQAPKLLFHYYDKDFNNEADTPDNFQSRRPNTSFCFLDIRSPGLGDTAMYLCATSSYGNPSTDTQYFGPGTRLTVL.

The rearrangement links TRBV4-2 to TRBJ2-1. CDR3 length: 16 amino acids. Germline-derived CDR1 and CDR2 are LGHNA and YNFKEQ. The CDR3 reads CASSQDVLQGGNEQFF.

V usage is TRBV12-3 or TRBV12-4 and J usage is TRBJ2-5; TCRdb's D call, TRBD2, is unchecked because there is no DNA. This CDR3 region has 16 residues. CDR3: CASSRTSGFESETQYF.

The chain uses TRBV13 and TRBJ2-1. The CDR3 runs to 16 residues. The germline V gene encodes CDR1 PRHDT and CDR2 FYEKMQ (reference sequence). CDR3 sequence reads: CASSSRPTRSYNEQFF.

The genes are TRBV27 and TRBJ2-7. CDR3 length equals 12 residues. Germline V gene lookup returns CDR1 MNHEY and CDR2 SMNVEV (reference sequence). The CDR3 spells CASKGSPYEQYF.

The chain employs TRBV12-5 and TRBJ2-7; the TRBD1 assignment by TCRdb is unverifiable without DNA. The V gene's germline CDR1 is LGHNT and CDR2 FRNRAP. This CDR3 is built from 15 residues. CDR3 sequence reads: CASGLSGVTWDEQYF.

The CDR3 sequence: CASSAMAGWETQYF. The chain uses TRBV9 and TRBJ2-5; the D call from TCRdb, TRBD2, cannot be confirmed without DNA. Per germline, CDR1 SGDLS and CDR2 YYNGEE. This CDR3 is 14 amino acids long.

The V and J genes are TRBV27 and TRBJ2-2; TCRdb proposes TRBD1, but this gene call is untestable without DNA. The CDR3 spans 18 residues. Germline V gene data show CDR1 as MNHEY and CDR2 as SMNVEV (reference sequence). The CDR3 loop is CASSPTPGTGVNTGELFF.